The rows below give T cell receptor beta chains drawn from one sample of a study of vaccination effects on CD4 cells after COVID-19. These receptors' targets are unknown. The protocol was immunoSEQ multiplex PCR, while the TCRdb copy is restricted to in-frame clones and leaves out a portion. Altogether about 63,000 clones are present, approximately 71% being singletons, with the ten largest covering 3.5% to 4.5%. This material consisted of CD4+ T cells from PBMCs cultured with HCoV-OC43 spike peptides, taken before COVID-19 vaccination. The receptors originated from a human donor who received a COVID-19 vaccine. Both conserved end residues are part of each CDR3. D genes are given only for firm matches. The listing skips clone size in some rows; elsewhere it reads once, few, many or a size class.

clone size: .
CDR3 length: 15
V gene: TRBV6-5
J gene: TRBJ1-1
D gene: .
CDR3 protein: CASSPQGRVNTEAFF
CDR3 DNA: TGTGCCAGCAGTCCCCAGGGCCGGGTGAACACTGAAGCTTTCTTT

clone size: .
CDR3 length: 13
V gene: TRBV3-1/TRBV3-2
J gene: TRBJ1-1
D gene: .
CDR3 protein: CASSPTANTEAFF
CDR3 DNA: TGTGCCAGCAGCCCGACAGCGAACACTGAAGCTTTCTTT

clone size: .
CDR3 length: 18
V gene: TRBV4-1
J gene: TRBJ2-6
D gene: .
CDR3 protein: CASSQERERLSGANVLTF
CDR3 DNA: TGCGCCAGCAGCCAAGAAAGGGAGCGTCTATCTGGGGCCAACGTCCTGACTTTC

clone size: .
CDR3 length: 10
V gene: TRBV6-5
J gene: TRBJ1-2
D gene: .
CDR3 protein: CASWDYGYTF
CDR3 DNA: TGTGCCAGCTGGGACTATGGCTACACCTTC

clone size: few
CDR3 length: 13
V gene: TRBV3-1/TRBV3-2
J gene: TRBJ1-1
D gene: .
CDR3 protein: CASSLGAATEAFF
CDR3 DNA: TGTGCCAGCAGCCTCGGGGCGGCCACTGAAGCTTTCTTT

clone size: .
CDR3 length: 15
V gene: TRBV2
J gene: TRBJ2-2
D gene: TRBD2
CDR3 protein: CASTARLAATGELFF
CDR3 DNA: TGTGCCAGCACCGCGCGACTAGCGGCCACCGGGGAGCTGTTTTTT

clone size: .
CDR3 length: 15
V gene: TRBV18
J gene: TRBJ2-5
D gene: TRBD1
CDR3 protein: CASSHMTGKSETQYF
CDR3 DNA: TGTGCCAGCTCTCATATGACAGGGAAGTCGGAGACCCAGTACTTC

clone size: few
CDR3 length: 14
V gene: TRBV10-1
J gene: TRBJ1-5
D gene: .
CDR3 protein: CASSEVKGFQPQHF
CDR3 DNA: TGCGCCAGCAGTGAGGTAAAGGGGTTTCAGCCCCAGCATTTT

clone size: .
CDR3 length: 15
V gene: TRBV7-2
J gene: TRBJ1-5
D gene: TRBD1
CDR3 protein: CASSLGDRGQTAQHF
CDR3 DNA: TGTGCCAGCAGCTTAGGAGACAGGGGCCAAACAGCCCAGCATTTT

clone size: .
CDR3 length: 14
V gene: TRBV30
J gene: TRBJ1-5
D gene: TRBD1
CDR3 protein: CAWSVQGRYQPQHF
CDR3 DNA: TGTGCCTGGAGTGTACAGGGGCGATACCAGCCCCAGCATTTT

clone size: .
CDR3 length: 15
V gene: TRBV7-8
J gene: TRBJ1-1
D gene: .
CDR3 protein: CASSLGTPVNTEAFF
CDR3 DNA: TGTGCCAGCAGCCTCGGGACCCCCGTAAACACTGAAGCTTTCTTT

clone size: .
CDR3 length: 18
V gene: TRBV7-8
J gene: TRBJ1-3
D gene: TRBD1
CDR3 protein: CASSLGGQDRGLGNTIYF
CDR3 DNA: TGTGCCAGCAGCTTAGGTGGGCAGGACAGGGGTCTCGGAAACACCATATATTTT

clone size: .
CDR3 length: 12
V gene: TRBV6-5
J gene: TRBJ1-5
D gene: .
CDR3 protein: CASSTTAQPQHF
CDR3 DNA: TGTGCCAGCAGTACGACCGCTCAGCCCCAGCATTTT

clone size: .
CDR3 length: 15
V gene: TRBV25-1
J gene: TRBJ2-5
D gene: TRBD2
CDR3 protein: CASSRTLADQETQYF
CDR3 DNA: TGTGCCAGCTCGAGGACCCTAGCGGACCAAGAGACCCAGTACTTC

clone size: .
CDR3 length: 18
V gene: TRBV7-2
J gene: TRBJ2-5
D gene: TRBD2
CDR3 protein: CASSSAILAGGQGETQYF
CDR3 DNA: TGTGCCAGCAGCTCCGCAATACTAGCGGGGGGGCAAGGAGAGACCCAGTACTTC

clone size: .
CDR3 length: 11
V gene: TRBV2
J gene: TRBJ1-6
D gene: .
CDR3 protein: CASSVNSPLHF
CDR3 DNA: TGTGCCAGCAGTGTGAATTCACCCCTCCACTTT

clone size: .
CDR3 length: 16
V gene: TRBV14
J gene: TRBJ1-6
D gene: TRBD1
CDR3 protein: CASSQVGGFGNSPLHF
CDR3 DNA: TGTGCCAGCAGCCAAGTAGGGGGCTTCGGGAATTCACCCCTCCACTTT

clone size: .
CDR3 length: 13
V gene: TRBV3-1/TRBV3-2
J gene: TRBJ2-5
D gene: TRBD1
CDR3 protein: CASRTGGSETQYF
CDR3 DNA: TGTGCCAGCAGGACAGGGGGCTCAGAGACCCAGTACTTC

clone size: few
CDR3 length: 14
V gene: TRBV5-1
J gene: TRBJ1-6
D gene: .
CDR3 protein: CASSFLGVGSPLHF
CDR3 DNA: TGCGCCAGCAGCTTCCTCGGTGTGGGCTCACCCCTCCACTTT

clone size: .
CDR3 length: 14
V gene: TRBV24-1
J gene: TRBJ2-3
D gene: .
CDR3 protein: CATSDPRGEDTQYF
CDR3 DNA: TGTGCCACCAGTGATCCCCGCGGAGAGGATACGCAGTATTTT

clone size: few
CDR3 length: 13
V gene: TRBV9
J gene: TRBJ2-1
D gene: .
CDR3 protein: CASSGVSSGEQFF
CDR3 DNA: TGTGCCAGCAGTGGGGTTTCCTCGGGTGAGCAGTTCTTC

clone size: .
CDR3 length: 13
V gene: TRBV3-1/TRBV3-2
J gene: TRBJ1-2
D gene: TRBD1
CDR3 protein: CASSDRGFLGYTF
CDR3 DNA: TGTGCCAGCAGCGACAGGGGGTTTTTGGGCTACACCTTC

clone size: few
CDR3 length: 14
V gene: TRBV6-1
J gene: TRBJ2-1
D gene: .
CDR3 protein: CASSEVAGYNEQFF
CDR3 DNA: TGTGCCAGCAGTGAAGTAGCAGGATACAATGAGCAGTTCTTC

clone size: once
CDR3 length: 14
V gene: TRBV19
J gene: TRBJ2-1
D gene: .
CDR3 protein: CASSGTVSYNEQFF
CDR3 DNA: TGTGCCAGTAGCGGGACGGTCTCCTACAATGAGCAGTTCTTC

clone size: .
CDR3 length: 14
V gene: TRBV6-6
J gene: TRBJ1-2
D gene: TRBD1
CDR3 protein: CASSHGQGTYGYTF
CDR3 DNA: TGTGCCAGCAGTCACGGACAGGGGACCTATGGCTACACCTTC

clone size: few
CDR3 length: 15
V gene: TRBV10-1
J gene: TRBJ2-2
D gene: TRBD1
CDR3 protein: CASSDSGQGGGELFF
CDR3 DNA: TGCGCCAGCAGTGACTCGGGACAGGGGGGCGGGGAGCTGTTTTTT

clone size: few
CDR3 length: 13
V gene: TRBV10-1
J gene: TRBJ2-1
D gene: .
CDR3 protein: CASSPGLYNEQFF
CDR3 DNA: TGCGCCAGCAGCCCTGGACTATACAATGAGCAGTTCTTC

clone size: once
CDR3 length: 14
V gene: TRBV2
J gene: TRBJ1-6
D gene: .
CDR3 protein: CASSEQGMGSPLHF
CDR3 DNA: TGTGCCAGCAGTGAACAAGGGATGGGTTCACCCCTCCACTTT

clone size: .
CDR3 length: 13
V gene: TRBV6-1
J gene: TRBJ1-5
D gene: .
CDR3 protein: CASSEDGYQPQHF
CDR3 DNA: TGTGCCAGCAGTGAGGACGGCTATCAGCCCCAGCATTTT

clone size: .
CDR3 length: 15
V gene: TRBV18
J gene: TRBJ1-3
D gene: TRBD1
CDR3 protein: CASSLGQGVGNTIYF
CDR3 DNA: TGTGCCAGCTCTCTTGGACAGGGCGTTGGAAACACCATATATTTT

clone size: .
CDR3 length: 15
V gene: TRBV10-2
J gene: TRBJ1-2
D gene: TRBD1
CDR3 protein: CASLYPGQGADGYTF
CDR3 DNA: TGCGCCAGCCTCTACCCGGGACAGGGGGCAGATGGCTACACCTTC

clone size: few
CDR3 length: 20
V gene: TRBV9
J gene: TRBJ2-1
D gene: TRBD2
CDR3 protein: CASSPPDGLAGGLSIHEQFF
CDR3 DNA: TGTGCCAGCAGCCCCCCCGATGGACTAGCGGGGGGGCTTTCTATCCATGAGCAGTTCTTC

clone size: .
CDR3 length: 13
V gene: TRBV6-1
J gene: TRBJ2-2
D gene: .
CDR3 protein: CASSERDTGELFF
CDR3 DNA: TGTGCCAGCAGTGAAAGGGACACCGGGGAGCTGTTTTTT

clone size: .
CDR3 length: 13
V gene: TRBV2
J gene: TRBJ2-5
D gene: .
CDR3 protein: CASSRDSQETQYF
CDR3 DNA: TGTGCCAGCAGCCGGGACTCACAAGAGACCCAGTACTTC

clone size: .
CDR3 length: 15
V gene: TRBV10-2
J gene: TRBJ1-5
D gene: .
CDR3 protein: CASSPLDGGNQPQHF
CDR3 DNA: TGCGCCAGCAGCCCCCTTGACGGGGGCAATCAGCCCCAGCATTTT

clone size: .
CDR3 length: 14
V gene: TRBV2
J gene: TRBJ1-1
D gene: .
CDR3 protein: CASSRGRMNTEAFF
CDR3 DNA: TGTGCCAGCAGTCGGGGACGGATGAACACTGAAGCTTTCTTT

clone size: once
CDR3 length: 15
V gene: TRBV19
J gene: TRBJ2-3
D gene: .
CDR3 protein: CASSNRPYVTDTQYF
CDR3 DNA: TGTGCCAGTAGTAATCGCCCGTATGTCACAGATACGCAGTATTTT

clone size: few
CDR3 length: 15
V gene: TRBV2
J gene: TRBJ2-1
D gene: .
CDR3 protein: CASSEGVARGNEQFF
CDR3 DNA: TGTGCCAGCAGTGAAGGGGTAGCTAGGGGCAATGAGCAGTTCTTC

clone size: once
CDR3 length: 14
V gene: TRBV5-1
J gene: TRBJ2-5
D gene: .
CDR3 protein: CASSYAGDRETQYF
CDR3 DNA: TGCGCCAGCAGTTACGCCGGGGACCGGGAGACCCAGTACTTC

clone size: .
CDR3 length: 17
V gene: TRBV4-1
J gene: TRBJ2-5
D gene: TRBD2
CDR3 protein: CASSQARGGKIEETQYF
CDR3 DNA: TGCGCCAGCAGCCAAGCCCGCGGGGGGAAGATCGAAGAGACCCAGTACTTC

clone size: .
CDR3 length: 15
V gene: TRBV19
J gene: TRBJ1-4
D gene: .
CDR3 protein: CASSSHRLPDEKLFF
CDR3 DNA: TGTGCCAGTAGTTCTCACAGGCTGCCCGATGAAAAACTGTTTTTT

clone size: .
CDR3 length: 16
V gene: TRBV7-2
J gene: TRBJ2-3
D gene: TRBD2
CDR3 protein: CASSPGLAGFTDTQYF
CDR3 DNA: TGTGCCAGCAGCCCGGGACTAGCGGGCTTCACAGATACGCAGTATTTT

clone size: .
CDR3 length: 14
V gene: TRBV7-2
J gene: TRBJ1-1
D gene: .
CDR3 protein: CASSSGQSYAEAFF
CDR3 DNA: TGTGCCAGCAGCTCTGGACAGTCTTATGCTGAAGCTTTCTTT

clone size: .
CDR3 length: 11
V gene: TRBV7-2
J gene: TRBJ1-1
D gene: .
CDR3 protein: CASSLVGAAFF
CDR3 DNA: TGTGCCAGCAGCTTGGTGGGTGCGGCTTTCTTT

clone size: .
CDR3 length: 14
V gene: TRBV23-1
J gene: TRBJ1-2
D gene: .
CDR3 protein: CASSQATPDYGYTF
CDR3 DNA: TGCGCCAGCAGTCAAGCGACCCCAGACTATGGCTACACCTTC

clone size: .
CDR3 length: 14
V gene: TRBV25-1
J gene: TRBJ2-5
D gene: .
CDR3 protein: CASSEGSLGATQYF
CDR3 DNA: TGTGCCAGCAGTGAAGGGTCACTAGGAGCGACCCAGTACTTC

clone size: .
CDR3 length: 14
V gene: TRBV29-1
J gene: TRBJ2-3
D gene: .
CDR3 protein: CSVSNRRDTDTQYF
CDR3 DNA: TGCAGCGTTTCCAACAGGAGGGACACAGATACGCAGTATTTT

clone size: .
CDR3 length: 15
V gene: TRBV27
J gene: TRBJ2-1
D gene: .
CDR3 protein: CASSFDTNPGNEQFF
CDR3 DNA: TGTGCCAGCAGTTTCGATACTAATCCCGGCAATGAGCAGTTCTTC

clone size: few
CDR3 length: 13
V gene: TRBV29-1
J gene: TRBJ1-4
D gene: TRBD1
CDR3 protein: CSVGDRGREKLFF
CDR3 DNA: TGCAGCGTTGGGGACAGGGGCCGTGAAAAACTGTTTTTT

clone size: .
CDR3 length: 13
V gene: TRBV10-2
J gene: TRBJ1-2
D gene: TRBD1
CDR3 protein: CASRETGNYGYTF
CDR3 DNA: TGCGCCAGCAGAGAGACAGGGAACTATGGCTACACCTTC